Each of the 18 T cell receptor beta chains below was sequenced from the same sample in a study of blood T cell repertoires in COVID-19. Some clones are missing from TCRdb's copy, which holds only in-frame ones; the method was immunoSEQ multiplex PCR. The data contain more than 300,000 clones, 70% to 90% of them seen just once; the ten biggest clones take up about 9.4%. The sequenced material came from PBMCs or T cells enriched from blood (not recorded which). The receptors come from a woman aged 18 to 35 who had recovered from COVID-19.

This chain's CDR3 is CAWATGVEAFF. CDR3 DNA: TGTGCCTGGGCGACAGGGGTGGAAGCTTTCTTT. This chain links TRBV30 with TRBJ1-1; 8 bases align to TRBD1. Looked up from germline, CDR1 is GTSNPN and CDR2 is SVGIG (reference sequence). This CDR3 has 11 residues. Trimming removed 5 bases from V and 8 bases from J; junction bases left unmatched: 4. Supplemented by reference TRBV30 and TRBJ1-1, the full variable domain reads SQTIHQWPATLVQPVGSPLSLECTVEGTSNPNLYWYRQAAGRGLQLLFYSVGIGQISSEVPQNLSASRPQDRQFILSSKKLLLSDSGFYLCAWATGVEAFFGQGTRLTVV.

The chain carries TRBV18 and TRBJ1-6; D is unclear. This CDR3 spans 18 amino acids. V shed 0 bases and J shed 4 bases, with 16 bases lying between them. CDR1 is KGHSH and CDR2 is LQKENI in the germline V gene. The CDR3 region is CASSPPQSTAIYNSPLHF. CDR3 bases: TGTGCCAGCTCACCACCCCAAAGTACAGCCATTTATAATTCACCCCTCCACTTT.

The chain has TRBV27 and TRBJ1-1; tentative D call: TRBD1 (5 bases). Trimming took 6 bases from V and 6 from J, leaving 20 bases between them. The CDR3 extends over 15 amino acids. Germline V gene sequence: CDR1 MNHEY, CDR2 SMNVEV (reference sequence). CDR3 nucleotides: TGTGCCAGCAGGGGGCCTACGGACCGGAGGGCTGAAGCTTTCTTT. It specifies CASRGPTDRRAEAFF.

This clone was detected once. The V and J genes are TRBV28 and TRBJ1-2; TRBD1 might be the D (5 bases). V was shortened by 7 bases and J by 0 bases, with 9 bases between the two germline ends. The germline gives CDR1 MDHEN, CDR2 SYDVKM. The CDR3 loop spans 13 amino acids. In DNA, the CDR3 is TGTGCCAGCAACAGCAGGGCTAACTATGGCTACACCTTC. It specifies CASNSRANYGYTF.

V usage is TRBV2 and J usage is TRBJ2-7; 7 nucleotides agree with TRBD1. Trimming took 6 bases from V and 4 from J; bases not matched to a gene: 21. The CDR3 covers 18 residues. Per the germline V gene, CDR1 is SNHLY and CDR2 is FYNNEI. CDR3 nucleotides: TGTGCCAGCAGGGCCCTGGTTAGATTCGGGACAGAGGGGTACGAGCAGTACTTC. Translating gives CASRALVRFGTEGYEQYF.

The chain carries TRBV9 and TRBJ1-3; unclear D gene. The CDR3 is 12 amino acids. The germline gives CDR1 SGDLS, CDR2 YYNGEE. Deletions cut 7 bases from V and 8 bases from J, with 13 bases between. The CDR3, as DNA: TGTGCCAGCGGGCAGGAAAGTGACACCATATATTTT. Residues: CASGQESDTIYF.

This chain uses TRBV2 with TRBJ2-7, with 12 bases lining up with TRBD2. After removal of 6 bases from V and 5 bases from J, the junction contained 8 bases not matched to a gene. Germline CDR1 reads SNHLY; CDR2 reads FYNNEI. The CDR3 has 15 amino acids. The CDR3 DNA reads TGTGCCAGCAGCCTTCTAGCGGGGGGGGCGGACGAGCAGTACTTC. Its protein product is CASSLLAGGADEQYF.

This sequence joins TRBV2 and TRBJ2-7; the D gene is possibly TRBD2 (6 bases). CDR1 is SNHLY and CDR2 is FYNNEI in the germline V gene. The CDR3 consists of 14 residues. The germline V and J ends were trimmed by 3 bases and 3 bases, with 12 bases remaining between them. The CDR3 spells CASSDSGGDYEQYF. The CDR3 coding sequence is TGTGCCAGCAGTGATAGCGGAGGGGACTACGAGCAGTACTTC.

The chain recombines TRBV5-6 with TRBJ1-1; unclear D gene. Looked up from germline, CDR1 is SGHDT and CDR2 is YYEEEE. This CDR3 spans 12 amino acids. Between the trimmed V and J ends, which lost 2 bases and 5 bases, there was a span of 7 bases. CDR3 in DNA: TGTGCCAGCAGCTTTGTTAATACTGAAGCTTTCTTT. It translates to CASSFVNTEAFF.

This chain links TRBV7-2 with TRBJ2-5, with 9 bases that match TRBD2. The V and J ends lost 1 base and 0 bases, in that order; junction bases with no gene match: 6. The germline gives CDR1 SGHTA, CDR2 FQGNSA. The length of the CDR3 is 17 residues. CDR3 nucleotides: TGTGCCAGCAGCTTAGGGGCCCGACTAGCGGACCAAGAGACCCAGTACTTC. Translating gives CASSLGARLADQETQYF.

The rearrangement uses TRBV5-1 and TRBJ1-2; 11 positions match TRBD1. The ends lost 5 bases at V and 7 bases at J; junction bases unmatched: 10. This CDR3 has 15 amino acids. CDR1 is SGHRS and CDR2 is YFSETQ in the germline V gene. For the CDR3, the DNA is TGCGCCAGCAGTTCATCACGGACAGGGGGCCTTGGCTACACCTTC. Amino acids: CASSSSRTGGLGYTF.

The chain carries TRBV30 and TRBJ2-1; 9 bases agree with TRBD2. The CDR3 sequence is 15 residues long. V lost 0 bases to trimming and J lost 6 bases; unmatched junction nucleotides: 6. Germline V CDR1 and CDR2: GTSNPN, SVGIG (reference sequence). CDR3 in amino acids: CAWSVGRGGSNEQFF. CDR3 nucleotides: TGTGCCTGGAGTGTTGGGCGGGGGGGTTCCAATGAGCAGTTCTTC.

The gene calls are TRBV5-5 and TRBJ1-4; unclear D gene. CDR3 length: 14 amino acids. The V end was cut by 1 base, the J end by 5 bases, with 9 bases between. The germline CDR1 and CDR2 sequences are SGHKS and YYEKEE (reference sequence). The CDR3 is CASSLIGRNEKLFF. The CDR3 nucleotides are TGTGCCAGCAGCTTGATTGGGAGAAATGAAAAACTGTTTTTT.

As regards this clone: The identical CDR3 is also encoded by other nucleotide sequences in the sample. CDR3 sequence (DNA): TGTGCCAGTAGTATTGGCTCGAACACTGAAGCTTTCTTT. Translating gives CASSIGSNTEAFF. The chain joins TRBV19 to TRBJ1-1, with unresolved D. Germline CDR1 is LNHDA and CDR2 is SQIVND (reference sequence). V dropped 3 bases and J dropped 1 base, with 6 bases sitting between them. The CDR3 contains 13 residues.

The chain couples TRBV28 to TRBJ2-3, with 8 bases identical to TRBD1. After removal of 7 bases from V and 4 bases from J, the junction contained 7 bases not matched to a gene. This CDR3 contains 14 residues. Germline V lookup: CDR1 MDHEN, CDR2 SYDVKM. Here the CDR3 reads CASNVQGGADTQYF. CDR3 DNA sequence: TGTGCCAGCAACGTACAGGGGGGCGCAGATACGCAGTATTTT.

The V call is TRBV28, the J call TRBJ1-4; 9 nucleotides agree with TRBD1. There are 21 residues in the CDR3. Germline trimming cut 4 bases from V and 0 bases from J; bases unmatched to any gene: 18. Germline V CDR1 and CDR2: MDHEN, SYDVKM. CDR3: CASSSLSLGTGSGATNEKLFF. CDR3 DNA: TGTGCCAGCAGTTCCTTAAGCCTGGGGACAGGGAGTGGTGCAACTAATGAAAAACTGTTTTTT. Drawing the rest from reference TRBV28 and TRBJ1-4, the complete variable domain is DVKVTQSSRYLVKRTGEKVFLECVQDMDHENMFWYRQDPGLGLRLIYFSYDVKMKEKGDIPEGYSVSREKKERFSLILESASTNQTSMYLCASSSLSLGTGSGATNEKLFFGSGTQLSVL.

This sequence joins TRBV24-1 and TRBJ2-5, with 7 bases aligning to TRBD1. This CDR3 has 15 amino acids. In germline, CDR1 is KGHDR, CDR2 SFDVKD. V shed 3 bases, J shed 0 bases, and the junction held 3 bases outside the gene matches. In DNA, the CDR3 is TGTGCCACCAGTGATGGGACAGTTGACCAAGAGACCCAGTACTTC. Translated, it gives CATSDGTVDQETQYF.

This clone was seen a single time. The chain joins TRBV28 to TRBJ2-7, with 9 bases fitting TRBD1. Losses at the gene ends were 5 bases for V and 2 bases for J; bases not matched to a gene: 4. CDR1 is MDHEN and CDR2 is SYDVKM in the germline V gene. The CDR3 contains 14 residues. The CDR3 spells CASSIQGAPYEQYF. CDR3 sequence (DNA): TGTGCCAGCAGTATACAGGGGGCCCCCTACGAGCAGTACTTC.